The clone carrying this T cell receptor (beta chain) was counted at least ten times. The antigen is undetermined. The sample belongs to a study of regulatory T cells in long-lasting Graves disease. Time point meaning: newly diagnosed GD, antithyroid drugs for less than 3 months. With RNA extracted from PBMCs as input, the TCR library was made. Study findings and constraints: TRBV28, TRBJ1-2 and TRBJ2-5 emerged as the favored segments in persistent disease.

The CDR3 consists of 15 residues. V lost 2 bases to trimming and J lost 2 bases, with 12 bases between them. Germline loops: CDR1 SGHTA, CDR2 FQGNSA. iRepertoire HTBI primers and Arm-PCR of CDR3 regions built TCR beta libraries. TCRdb re-analysed the multiplex PCR reads in MiXCR, keeping a single row per CDR3 protein. There are approximately 540,000 distinct CDR3 sequences in the sample; about 12% occur only once, and roughly 9.3% lies in the top ten. A further study also used this sample, focusing on T cells in Graves' hyperthyroidism and ophthalmopathy. This second report adds: Recently diagnosed hyperthyroidism of less than 2 months' duration affected patients aged 18 to 65. Ophthalmopathy got predicted by the model a median 6.5 months before its onset.

The sequences come from peripheral blood mononuclear cells (PBMCs), collected at new diagnosis, from a patient treated with antithyroid drugs. This chain connects TRBV7-2 to TRBJ2-5; D uncertain. This clonotype was obtained from a woman in her 30s with Graves disease. DNA of the CDR3: TGTGCCAGCAGCTTACAGCGCTTGGATCAAGAGACCCAGTACTTC. It codes for CASSLQRLDQETQYF.